The entry that follows covers one TCR beta chain sequence. Germline CDR1 and CDR2: MNHEY and SMNVEV (reference sequence). The CDR3 consists of 15 residues. V trimming: 2 bases; J trimming: 5 bases; junction bases outside the gene matches: 3. The data are from a study of T cells in localized non-small cell lung cancer. The protocol was immunoSEQ multiplex PCR, while the TCRdb copy is restricted to in-frame clones and leaves out a portion. The sample yields tens of thousands of clones, around four fifths seen once. This receptor was taken from a female donor over 55 with stage II squamous cell lung carcinoma. The chain has TRBV27 and TRBJ2-5; 12 bases fit TRBD1. The material sequenced was peripheral blood, taken before any cancer treatment. The CDR3: CASSLGTGGLETQYF. The DNA for the CDR3 is TGTGCCAGCAGTTTAGGGACAGGGGGCCTGGAGACCCAGTACTTC.